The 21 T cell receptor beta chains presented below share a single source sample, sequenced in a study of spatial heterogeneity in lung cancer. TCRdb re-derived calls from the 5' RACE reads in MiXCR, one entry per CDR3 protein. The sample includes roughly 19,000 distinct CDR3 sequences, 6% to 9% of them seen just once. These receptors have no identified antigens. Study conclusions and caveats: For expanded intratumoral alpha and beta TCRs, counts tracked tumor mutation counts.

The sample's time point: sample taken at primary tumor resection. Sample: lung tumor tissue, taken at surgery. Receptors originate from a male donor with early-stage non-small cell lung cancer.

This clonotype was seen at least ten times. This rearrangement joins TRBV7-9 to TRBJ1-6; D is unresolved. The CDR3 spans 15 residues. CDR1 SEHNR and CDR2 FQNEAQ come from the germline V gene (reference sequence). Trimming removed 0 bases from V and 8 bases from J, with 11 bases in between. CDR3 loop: CASSLALRKDSPLHF. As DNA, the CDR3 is TGTGCCAGCAGCTTAGCGCTCAGGAAGGATTCACCCCTCCACTTT.

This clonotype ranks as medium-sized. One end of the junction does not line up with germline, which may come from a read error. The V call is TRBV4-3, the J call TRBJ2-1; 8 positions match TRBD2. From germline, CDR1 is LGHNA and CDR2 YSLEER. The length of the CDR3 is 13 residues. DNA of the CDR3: TGCGCCAGCAGCCAAGATATAAGCGGGGGCTGGGTCTTC. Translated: CASSQDISGGWVF.

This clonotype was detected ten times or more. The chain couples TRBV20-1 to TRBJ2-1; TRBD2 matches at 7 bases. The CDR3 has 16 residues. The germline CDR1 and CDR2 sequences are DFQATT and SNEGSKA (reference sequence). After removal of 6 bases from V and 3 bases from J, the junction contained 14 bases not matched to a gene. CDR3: CSAIPLSGAHYNEQFF. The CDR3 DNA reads TGCAGTGCCATACCCTTAAGCGGGGCCCACTACAATGAGCAGTTCTTC.

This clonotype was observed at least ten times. The CDR3 loop is CASSLQGLNADTQYF. CDR3 sequence (DNA): TGTGCCAGCAGCTTGCAAGGACTAAACGCAGATACGCAGTATTTT. The chain carries TRBV5-5 and TRBJ2-3; D possibly corresponds to TRBD2 (6 bases). The length of the CDR3 is 15 residues. With 1 base removed from V and 4 bases from J, the gap between germline ends came to 13 bases. Germline CDR1 is SGHKS and CDR2 is YYEKEE (reference sequence).

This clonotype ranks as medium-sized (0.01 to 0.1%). The CDR3 coding sequence is TGTGCCAGCAGCTCTCAGGGGGGCGCTGAAGCTTTCTTT. Its protein product is CASSSQGGAEAFF. The chain combines TRBV9 with TRBJ1-1, with 7 bases matching TRBD1. V trimming: 4 bases; J trimming: 6 bases; junction bases outside the gene matches: 6. The CDR3 has 13 amino acids. CDR1 SGDLS and CDR2 YYNGEE come from the germline V gene. The variable domain in full, with the rest retrieved from reference TRBV9 and TRBJ1-1, is DSGVTQTPKHLITATGQRVTLRCSPRSGDLSVYWYQQSLDQGLQFLIQYYNGEERAKGNILERFSAQQFPDLHSELNLSSLELGDSALYFCASSSQGGAEAFFGQGTRLTVV.

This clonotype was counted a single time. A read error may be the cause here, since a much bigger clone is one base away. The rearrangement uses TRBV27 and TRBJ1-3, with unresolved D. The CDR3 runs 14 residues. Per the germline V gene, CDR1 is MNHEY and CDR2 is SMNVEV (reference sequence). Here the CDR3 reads CARSLRSSGNTIYF. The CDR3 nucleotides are TGTGCCCGCAGTTTGCGGAGCTCTGGAAACACCATATATTTT.

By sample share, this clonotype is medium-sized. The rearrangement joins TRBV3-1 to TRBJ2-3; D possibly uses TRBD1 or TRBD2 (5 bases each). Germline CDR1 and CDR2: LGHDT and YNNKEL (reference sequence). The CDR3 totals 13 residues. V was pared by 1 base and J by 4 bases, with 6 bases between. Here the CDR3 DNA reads TGTGCCAGCAGCCAAGGAGGGGCAGATACGCAGTATTTT. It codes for CASSQGGADTQYF.

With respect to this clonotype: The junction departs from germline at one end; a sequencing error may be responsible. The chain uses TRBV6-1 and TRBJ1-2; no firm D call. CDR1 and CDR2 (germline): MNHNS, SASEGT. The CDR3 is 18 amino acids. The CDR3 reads CASTRSGKEFTANYGDTF. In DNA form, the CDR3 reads TGTGCCAGCACCCGAAGCGGGAAAGAATTTACAGCTAACTATGGCGACACCTTC.

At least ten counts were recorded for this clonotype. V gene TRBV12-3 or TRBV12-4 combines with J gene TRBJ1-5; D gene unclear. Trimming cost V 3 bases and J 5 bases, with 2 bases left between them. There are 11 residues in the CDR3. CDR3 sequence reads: CASSFDQPQHF. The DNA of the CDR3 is TGTGCCAGCAGTTTCGATCAGCCCCAGCATTTT.

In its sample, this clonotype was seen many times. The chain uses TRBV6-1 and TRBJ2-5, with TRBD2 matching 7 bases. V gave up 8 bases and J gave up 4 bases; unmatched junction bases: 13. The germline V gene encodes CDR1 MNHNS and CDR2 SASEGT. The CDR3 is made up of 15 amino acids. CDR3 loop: CASSEWEGTVETQYF. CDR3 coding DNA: TGTGCCAGCTCGGAGTGGGAGGGAACGGTAGAGACCCAGTACTTC.

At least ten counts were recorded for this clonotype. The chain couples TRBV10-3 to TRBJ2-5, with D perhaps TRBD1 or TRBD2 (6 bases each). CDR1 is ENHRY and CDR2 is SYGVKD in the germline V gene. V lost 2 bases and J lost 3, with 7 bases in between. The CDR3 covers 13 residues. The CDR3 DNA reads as TGTGCCATCAGTGAGAGGGGGGAAGAGACCCAGTACTTC. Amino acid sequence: CAISERGEETQYF.

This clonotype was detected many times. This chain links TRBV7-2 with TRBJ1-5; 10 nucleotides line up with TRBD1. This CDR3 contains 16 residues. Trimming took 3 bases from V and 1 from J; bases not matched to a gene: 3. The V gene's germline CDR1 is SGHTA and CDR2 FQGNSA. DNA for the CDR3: TGTGCCAGCAGCTTCAGACAGGGGGCCAGCAATCAGCCCCAGCATTTT. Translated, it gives CASSFRQGASNQPQHF.

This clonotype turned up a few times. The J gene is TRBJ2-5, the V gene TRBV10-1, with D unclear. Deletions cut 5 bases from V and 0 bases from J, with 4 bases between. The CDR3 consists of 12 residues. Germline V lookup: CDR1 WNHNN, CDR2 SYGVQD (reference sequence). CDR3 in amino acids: CASSWYQETQYF. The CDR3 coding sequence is TGCGCCAGCAGTTGGTACCAAGAGACCCAGTACTTC.

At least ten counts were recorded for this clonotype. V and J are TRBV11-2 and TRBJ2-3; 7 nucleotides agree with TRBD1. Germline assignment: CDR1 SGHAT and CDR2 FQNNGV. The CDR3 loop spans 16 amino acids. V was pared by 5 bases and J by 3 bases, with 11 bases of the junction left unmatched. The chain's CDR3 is CASSPRQGLRTDTQYF. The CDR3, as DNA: TGTGCCAGCAGCCCGCGACAGGGTCTGAGGACAGATACGCAGTATTTT.

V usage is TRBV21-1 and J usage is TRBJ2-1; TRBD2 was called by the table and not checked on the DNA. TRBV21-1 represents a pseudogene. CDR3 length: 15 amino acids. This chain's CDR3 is CAREASGGPYNEQFF. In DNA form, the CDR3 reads TGTGCCAGAGAGGCTAGCGGGGGGCCCTACAATGAGCAGTTCTTC.

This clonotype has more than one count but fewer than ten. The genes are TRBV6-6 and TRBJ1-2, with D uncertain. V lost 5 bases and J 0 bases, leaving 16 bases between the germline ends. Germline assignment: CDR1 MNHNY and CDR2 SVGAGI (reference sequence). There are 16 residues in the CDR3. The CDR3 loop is CASSPYMGYSNYGYTF. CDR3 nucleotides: TGTGCCAGCAGTCCCTACATGGGTTATTCTAACTATGGCTACACCTTC.

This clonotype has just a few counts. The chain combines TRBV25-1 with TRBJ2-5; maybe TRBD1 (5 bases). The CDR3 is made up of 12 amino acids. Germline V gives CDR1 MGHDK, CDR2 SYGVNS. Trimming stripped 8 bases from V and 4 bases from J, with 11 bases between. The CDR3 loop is CASAKGLETQYF. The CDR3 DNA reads TGTGCCAGCGCTAAGGGGCTAGAGACCCAGTACTTC.

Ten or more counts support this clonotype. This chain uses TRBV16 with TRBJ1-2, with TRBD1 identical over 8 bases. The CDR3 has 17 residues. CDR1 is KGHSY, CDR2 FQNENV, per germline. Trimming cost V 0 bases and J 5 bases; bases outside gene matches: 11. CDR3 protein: CASSQSKWTGSRYGYTF. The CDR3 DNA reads TGTGCCAGCAGCCAATCGAAGTGGACAGGGTCTCGATATGGCTACACCTTC. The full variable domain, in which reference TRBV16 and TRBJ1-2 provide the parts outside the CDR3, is GEEVAQTPKHLVRGEGQKAKLYCAPIKGHSYVFWYQQVLKNEFKFLISFQNENVFDETGMPKERFSAKCLPNSPCSLEIQATKLEDSAVYFCASSQSKWTGSRYGYTFGSGTRLTVV.

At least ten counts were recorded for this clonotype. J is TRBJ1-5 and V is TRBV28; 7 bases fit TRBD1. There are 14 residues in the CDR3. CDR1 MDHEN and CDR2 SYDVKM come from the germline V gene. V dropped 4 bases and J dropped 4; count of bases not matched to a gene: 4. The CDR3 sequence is CASSSTGNNQPQHF. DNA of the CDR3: TGTGCCAGCAGTTCGACAGGGAATAATCAGCCCCAGCATTTT.

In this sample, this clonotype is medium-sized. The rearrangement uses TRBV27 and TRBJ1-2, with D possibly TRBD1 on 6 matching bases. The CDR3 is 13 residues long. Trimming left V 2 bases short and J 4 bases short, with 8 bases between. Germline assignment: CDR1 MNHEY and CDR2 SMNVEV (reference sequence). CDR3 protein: CASSLVRGYGYTF. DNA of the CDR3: TGTGCCAGCAGTTTAGTCAGGGGCTATGGCTACACCTTC.

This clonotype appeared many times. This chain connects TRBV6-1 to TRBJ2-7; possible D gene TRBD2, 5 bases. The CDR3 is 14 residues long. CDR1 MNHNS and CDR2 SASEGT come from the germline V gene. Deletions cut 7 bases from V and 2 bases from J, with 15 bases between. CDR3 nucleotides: TGTGCCAGCATAGAGTGGAGGTCCGCCTACGAGCAGTACTTC. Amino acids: CASIEWRSAYEQYF.